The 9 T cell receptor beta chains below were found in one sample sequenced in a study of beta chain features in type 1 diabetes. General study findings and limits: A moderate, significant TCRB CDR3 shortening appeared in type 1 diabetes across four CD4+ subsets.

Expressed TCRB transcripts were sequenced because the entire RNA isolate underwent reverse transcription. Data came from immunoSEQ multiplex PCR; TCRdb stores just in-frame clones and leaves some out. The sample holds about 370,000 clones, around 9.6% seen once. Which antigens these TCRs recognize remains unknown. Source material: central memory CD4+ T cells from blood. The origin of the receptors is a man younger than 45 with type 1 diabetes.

CDR3 residues: CASSLDRASYGYTF. The CDR3 nucleotides read TGTGCCAGCAGCTTGGACAGGGCTAGCTATGGCTACACCTTC. V gene TRBV5-6 combines with J gene TRBJ1-2, with D perhaps TRBD1 (6 bases). The CDR3 length is 14 residues. Trimming cost V 0 bases and J 4 bases, with 10 bases left between them. Looked up from germline, CDR1 is SGHDT and CDR2 is YYEEEE. Supplemented by reference TRBV5-6 and TRBJ1-2, the full variable domain reads DAGVTQSPTHLIKTRGQQVTLRCSPKSGHDTVSWYQQALGQGPQFIFQYYEEEERQRGNFPDRFSGHQFPNYSSELNVNALLLGDSALYLCASSLDRASYGYTFGSGTRLTVV.

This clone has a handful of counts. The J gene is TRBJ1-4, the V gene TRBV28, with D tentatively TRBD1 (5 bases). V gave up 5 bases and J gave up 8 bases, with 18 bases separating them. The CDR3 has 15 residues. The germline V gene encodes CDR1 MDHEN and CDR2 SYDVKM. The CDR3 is CASSRDGSLREKLFF. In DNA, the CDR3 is TGTGCCAGCAGTAGGGACGGTAGCCTTCGGGAAAAACTGTTTTTT.

In DNA, the CDR3 is TGTGCCAGCAGCCGTAGGGAGATGAACACTGAAGCTTTCTTT. Protein sequence: CASSRREMNTEAFF. V and J are TRBV5-5 and TRBJ1-1; no clear D. The germline CDR1 and CDR2 sequences are SGHKS and YYEKEE (reference sequence). Trimming stripped 4 bases from V and 0 bases from J, with 10 bases between. This CDR3 comprises 14 residues. The variable domain in full, with the rest retrieved from reference TRBV5-5 and TRBJ1-1, is DAGVTQSPTHLIKTRGQQVTLRCSPISGHKSVSWYQQVLGQGPQFIFQYYEKEERGRGNFPDRFSARQFPNYSSELNVNALLLGDSALYLCASSRREMNTEAFFGQGTRLTVV.

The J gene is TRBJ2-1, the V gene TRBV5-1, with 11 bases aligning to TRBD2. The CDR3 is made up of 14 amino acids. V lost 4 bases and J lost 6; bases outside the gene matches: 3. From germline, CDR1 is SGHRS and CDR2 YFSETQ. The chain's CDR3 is CASSISGRANEQFF. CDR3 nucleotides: TGCGCCAGCAGCATTAGCGGGAGGGCCAATGAGCAGTTCTTC.

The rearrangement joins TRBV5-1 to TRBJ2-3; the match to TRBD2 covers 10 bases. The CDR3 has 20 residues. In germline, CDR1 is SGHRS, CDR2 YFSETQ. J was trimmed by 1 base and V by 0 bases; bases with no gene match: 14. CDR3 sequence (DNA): TGCGCCAGCAGCTTGGTGCTAGCGGGAGTCTTTCGAGGGCGCACAGATACGCAGTATTTT. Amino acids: CASSLVLAGVFRGRTDTQYF.

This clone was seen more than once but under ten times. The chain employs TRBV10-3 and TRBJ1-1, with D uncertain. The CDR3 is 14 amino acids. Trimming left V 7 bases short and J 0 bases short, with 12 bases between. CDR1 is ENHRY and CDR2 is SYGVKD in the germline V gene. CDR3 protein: CAINPDPMNTEAFF. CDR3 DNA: TGTGCCATCAATCCAGATCCCATGAACACTGAAGCTTTCTTT.

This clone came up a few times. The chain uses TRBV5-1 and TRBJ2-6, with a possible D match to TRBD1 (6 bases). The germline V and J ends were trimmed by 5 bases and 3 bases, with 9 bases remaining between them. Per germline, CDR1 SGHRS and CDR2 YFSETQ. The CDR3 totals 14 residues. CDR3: CASRRDNGANVLTF. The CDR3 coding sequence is TGCGCCAGCAGAAGGGACAATGGGGCCAACGTCCTGACTTTC.

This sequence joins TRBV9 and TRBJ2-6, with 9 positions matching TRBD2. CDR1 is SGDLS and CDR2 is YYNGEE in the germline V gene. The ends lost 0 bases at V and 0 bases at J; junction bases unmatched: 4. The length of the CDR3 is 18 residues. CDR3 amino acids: CASSVAASGASGANVLTF. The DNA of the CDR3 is TGTGCCAGCAGCGTAGCAGCTAGCGGGGCCTCTGGGGCCAACGTCCTGACTTTC.

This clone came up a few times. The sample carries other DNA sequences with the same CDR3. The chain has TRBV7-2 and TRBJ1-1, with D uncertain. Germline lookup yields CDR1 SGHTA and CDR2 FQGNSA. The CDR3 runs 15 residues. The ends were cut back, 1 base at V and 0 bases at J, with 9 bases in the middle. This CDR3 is CASSLVAGLNTEAFF. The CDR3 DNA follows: TGTGCCAGCAGCTTAGTCGCAGGTCTGAACACTGAAGCTTTCTTT. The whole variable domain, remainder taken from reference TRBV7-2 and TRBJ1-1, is GAGVSQSPSNKVTEKGKDVELRCDPISGHTALYWYRQSLGQGLEFLIYFQGNSAPDKSGLPSDRFSAERTGGSVSTLTIQRTQQEDSAVYLCASSLVAGLNTEAFFGQGTRLTVV.